The 4 T cell receptor beta chains below come from one sample, sequenced in a study of blood T cell repertoires in COVID-19. Repertoires were generated with immunoSEQ multiplex PCR, while TCRdb's copy carries only in-frame clones and drops some. The sample carries tens of thousands of clones, approximately 80% recorded once. The source material was peripheral blood. These receptors originate from an older man with active or convalescent COVID-19.

The chain combines TRBV7-8 with TRBJ1-4, with D perhaps matching TRBD1 (5 bases). Trimming cost V 7 bases and J 4 bases, with 13 bases left between them. This CDR3 is 14 amino acids long. Looked up from germline, CDR1 is SGHVS and CDR2 is FQNEAQ. As DNA, the CDR3 is TGTGCCAGCACCTTCGGGACTCTTAATGAAAAACTGTTTTTT. Amino acid sequence: CASTFGTLNEKLFF.

The V gene is TRBV7-2, the J gene TRBJ1-6, with 11 bases lining up with TRBD1. The CDR3 length is 15 residues. CDR1 is SGHTA and CDR2 is FQGNSA in the germline V gene. After removal of 5 bases from V and 6 bases from J, the junction contained 3 bases not matched to a gene. The CDR3 nucleotides are TGTGCCAGCAGCCCCGGACAGGGGGCTAATTCACCCCTCCACTTT. Translation gives CASSPGQGANSPLHF.

The rearrangement joins TRBV7-6 to TRBJ2-5; 9 bases are a match to TRBD2. This CDR3 is built from 13 residues. V gave up 9 bases and J gave up 4 bases; unmatched junction bases: 6. Germline CDR1 and CDR2: SGHVS and FNYEAQ. CDR3 sequence: CASSPGLAETQYF. The CDR3 DNA reads TGTGCCAGTTCTCCGGGACTAGCAGAGACCCAGTACTTC.

The V gene is TRBV7-9, the J gene TRBJ1-1; tentative D call: TRBD1 (5 bases). Germline V CDR1 and CDR2: SEHNR, FQNEAQ (reference sequence). V lost 5 bases, J lost 5 bases, and 15 bases lay in between. The CDR3 runs 14 residues. For the CDR3, the DNA is TGTGCCAGCAGCATCGGGACTTTGGGGACTGAAGCTTTCTTT. Translating it yields CASSIGTLGTEAFF.